This T cell receptor (beta chain) is from a study of blood T cell repertoires in COVID-19. Turning to the study itself: Donors in the United States, Italy and Spain gave samples during acute or convalescent COVID-19.

Authors' data handling: Cell counts per sample came from amplifying reference gene primers. This table comes from immunoSEQ multiplex PCR, and its TCRdb copy is limited to in-frame clones, with some not included. Clone size and V and J calls were adopted from that table, with D and trimming inferred from the DNA. The sample gives more than 250,000 clones, around 89% of which show up once; 6.3% is in the top ten. Germline V gene sequence: CDR1 GTSNPN, CDR2 SVGIG (reference sequence). The CDR3 totals 17 residues. V was shortened by 0 bases and J by 3 bases, with 20 bases between the two germline ends. Sequencing was performed on peripheral blood. The chain combines TRBV30 with TRBJ1-1, with D possibly being TRBD1 (6 bases). This sequence originates from a woman aged 45-59 years with COVID-19, enrolled during active disease. The CDR3: CAWSVGLNRARDTEAFF. CDR3 in DNA: TGTGCCTGGAGTGTCGGCCTCAACAGGGCGCGGGACACTGAAGCTTTCTTT.